This T cell receptor beta chain stems from a study of blood T cell repertoires in COVID-19. Study background: The samples span acute and convalescent COVID-19 from the United States, Italy and Spain. Nucleic acid was either cDNA or gDNA, and it came from T cells, B-cell-depleted T cells, or PBMCs.

The protocol was immunoSEQ multiplex PCR, while the TCRdb copy is restricted to in-frame clones and leaves out a portion. The profile shows roughly 150,000 clones, roughly nine tenths of them singletons. Trimming took 7 bases from V and 1 from J, leaving 10 bases between them. The CDR3 consists of 13 residues. Germline CDR1 is SGHVS and CDR2 is FQNEAQ. This rearrangement joins TRBV7-8 to TRBJ1-1; D is unclear. The TCR originated in a man aged 55 to 70 with acute or convalescent COVID-19. The source material was peripheral blood. The CDR3 nucleotides are TGTGCCAGCAAACGGGTCGCGAACACTGAAGCTTTCTTT. Translated, it gives CASKRVANTEAFF.